The 15 T cell receptor beta chains listed next were all sequenced from one sample in a study of blood T cell repertoires in COVID-19. Here immunoSEQ multiplex PCR was the method, and the copy in TCRdb shows in-frame clones only, minus some. The sample has some 93,000 clones, 86% seen once; the top ten hold 10% to 13%. Source material: peripheral blood. All receptors come from a man aged 45 to 65 with acute or convalescent COVID-19.

This chain connects TRBV2 to TRBJ2-5; 9 bases agree with TRBD2. There are 16 residues in the CDR3. Germline trimming cut 5 bases from V and 5 bases from J; bases unmatched to any gene: 12. From germline, CDR1 is SNHLY and CDR2 FYNNEI. The CDR3, as DNA: TGTGCCAGCAGTCCGGGACTAGCAGAAGCACGGGAGACCCAGTACTTC. This translates into CASSPGLAEARETQYF.

The rearrangement uses TRBV2 and TRBJ2-5; 8 nucleotides match TRBD1. The V gene end was trimmed by 6 bases and the J gene end by 1 base; junction bases not matched to a gene: 4. The V gene's germline CDR1 is SNHLY and CDR2 FYNNEI. This CDR3 is 14 amino acids long. CDR3 loop: CASSRTGPQETQYF. The CDR3 region has the DNA TGTGCCAGCAGCCGGACAGGGCCCCAAGAGACCCAGTACTTC.

The chain links TRBV29-1 to TRBJ2-7; 16 bases match TRBD2. CDR1 is SQVTM and CDR2 is ANQGSEA in the germline V gene. The length of the CDR3 is 14 residues. J was trimmed by 5 bases and V by 4 bases; bases with no gene match: 2. This CDR3 is CSVAGTSGRDEQYF. The DNA of the CDR3 is TGCAGCGTTGCAGGGACTAGCGGGAGGGACGAGCAGTACTTC.

The chain has TRBV4-1 and TRBJ1-5, with 12 bases identical to TRBD1. V dropped 2 bases and J dropped 9; count of bases not matched to a gene: 14. Germline CDR1 reads MGHRA; CDR2 reads YSYEKL. The CDR3 has 18 residues. Written as DNA, the CDR3 is TGCGCCAGCAGCCAAAGAGGGCCGGGACAGGGGGCGCCGGGGCCCCAGCATTTT. Its translation: CASSQRGPGQGAPGPQHF.

The V call is TRBV4-2, the J call TRBJ2-1; 10 nucleotides agree with TRBD1. Trimming cost V 1 base and J 8 bases; bases outside gene matches: 5. Germline-derived CDR1 and CDR2 are LGHNA and YNFKEQ. This CDR3 region has 15 residues. The CDR3 nucleotides read TGTGCCAGCAGCCAAGGCCGGGACAGGGGAGATGAGCAGTTCTTC. It encodes CASSQGRDRGDEQFF.

The chain recombines TRBV6-5 with TRBJ2-1; D possibly corresponds to TRBD1 (5 bases). This CDR3 is built from 15 residues. Germline lookup yields CDR1 MNHEY and CDR2 SVGAGI. The V end lost 4 bases, the J end lost 5 bases, and 15 bases lay between the germline ends. CDR3 residues: CASSLTGPGNNEQFF. DNA for the CDR3: TGTGCCAGCAGTTTAACAGGTCCCGGAAACAATGAGCAGTTCTTC.

V is TRBV5-1 and J is TRBJ1-1; 7 nucleotides agree with TRBD1. Germline trimming cut 4 bases from V and 2 bases from J; bases unmatched to any gene: 8. Germline lookup yields CDR1 SGHRS and CDR2 YFSETQ. The CDR3 has 15 residues. CDR3 amino acids: CASSRGGTVNTEAFF. The CDR3 DNA reads as TGCGCCAGCAGCCGCGGAGGGACAGTCAACACTGAAGCTTTCTTT.

This clone was picked up one time. This chain connects TRBV9 to TRBJ1-3; TRBD1 agrees at 9 bases. From germline, CDR1 is SGDLS and CDR2 YYNGEE. Losses at the gene ends were 5 bases for V and 4 bases for J; bases not matched to a gene: 4. The CDR3 is 14 residues long. The CDR3 nucleotides read TGTGCCAGCAGAAGGACAGGGGCCGGAAACACCATATATTTT. Translated: CASRRTGAGNTIYF.

This clone was observed once. V gene TRBV6-6 combines with J gene TRBJ2-3, with TRBD2 matching over 11 bases. Trimming took 0 bases from V and 5 from J; bases not matched to a gene: 4. CDR1 and CDR2 from the germline V gene are MNHNY and SVGAGI (reference sequence). The CDR3 is made up of 16 amino acids. The CDR3 DNA follows: TGTGCCAGCAGTTACTCGGAGCTAGCGGGAGGAGATACGCAGTATTTT. This gives the protein CASSYSELAGGDTQYF.

In the case of this clone: Its ends do not fully match the called genes, so a read error is possible. V is TRBV15 and J is TRBJ2-1; 11 bases fit TRBD2. The CDR3 runs to 17 residues. Germline V CDR1 and CDR2: LNHNV, YYDKDF (reference sequence). CDR3 in amino acids: CATNREVAGGPYNEQFF. The CDR3 nucleotides read TGTGCCACCAACAGAGAGGTAGCGGGAGGGCCGTACAATGAGCAGTTCTTC.

The rearrangement links TRBV14 to TRBJ1-1; tentatively, D is TRBD1 (5 bases). CDR3 length equals 13 residues. Germline CDR1 SGHDN, CDR2 FVKESK. Trimming pared 5 bases from V and 5 bases from J, leaving 12 bases between. The CDR3 bases are TGTGCCAGCAGCTTCGCGGGGGGAACTGAAGCTTTCTTT. This codes for CASSFAGGTEAFF.

The chain employs TRBV9 and TRBJ2-3, with a possible D match to TRBD1 (5 bases). CDR1 is SGDLS and CDR2 is YYNGEE in the germline V gene. The length of the CDR3 is 15 residues. The V end lost 0 bases, the J end lost 1 base, and 9 bases lay between the germline ends. In nucleotides, the CDR3 is TGTGCCAGCAGCGTAGGCCTGACAGGCACAGATACGCAGTATTTT. This encodes CASSVGLTGTDTQYF.

This rearrangement joins TRBV3-1 (or the pseudogene TRBV3-2) to TRBJ2-1; D is ambiguous. Germline V gene sequence: CDR1 LGHDT, CDR2 YNNKEL (reference sequence). Trimming pared 1 base from V and 7 bases from J, leaving 5 bases between. The CDR3 is made up of 12 amino acids. CDR3 sequence reads: CASSQGRNEQFF. The CDR3 DNA sequence: TGTGCCAGCAGCCAAGGGCGGAATGAGCAGTTCTTC.

This chain uses TRBV5-1 with TRBJ2-2, with TRBD2 identical over 10 bases. The CDR3 spans 15 residues. Trimming at V came to 0 bases and at J to 7 bases, leaving 3 bases not matched to a gene. Germline CDR1 is SGHRS and CDR2 is YFSETQ. CDR3 DNA sequence: TGCGCCAGCAGCTTGGAACTAGCGGGAAGCGGGGAGCTGTTTTTT. This gives the protein CASSLELAGSGELFF. Filled out from reference TRBV5-1 and TRBJ2-2, the complete variable domain reads KAGVTQTPRYLIKTRGQQVTLSCSPISGHRSVSWYQQTPGQGLQFLFEYFSETQRNKGNFPGRFSGRQFSNSRSEMNVSTLELGDSALYLCASSLELAGSGELFFGEGSRLTVL.

V is TRBV30 and J is TRBJ2-3, with a tentative D call TRBD1 (5 bases). This CDR3 contains 13 residues. Trimming left V 1 base short and J 7 bases short, with 12 bases between. Germline CDR1 reads GTSNPN; CDR2 reads SVGIG (reference sequence). The DNA of the CDR3 is TGTGCCTGGAGTGAGGGGCGCGGAAATACGCAGTATTTT. Amino acid sequence: CAWSEGRGNTQYF.